Listed here are 7 T cell receptor beta chains from one sample, sequenced in a study of T cells in Graves' hyperthyroidism and ophthalmopathy. What was amplified from RNA transcripts were TCR beta CDR3 regions. HTBI primers were the set used in a first-round RT-PCR of the TCR CDR3. TCRdb ran MiXCR on the multiplex PCR reads and lists one entry per CDR3 protein. The profile shows under 350,000 distinct CDR3 sequences, about 25% of them singletons. Sequencing was carried out using blood. The receptors come from a man in his forties or fifties with Graves' hyperthyroidism that later progressed to Graves' ophthalmopathy.

This chain uses TRBV19 with TRBJ2-7; D not resolved. The CDR3 spans 14 residues. V lost 3 bases and J 5 bases, leaving 14 bases between the germline ends. Germline V lookup: CDR1 LNHDA, CDR2 SQIVND (reference sequence). In DNA form, the CDR3 reads TGTGCCAGTAGTATTGAATCGAAGGCCAACGAGCAGTACTTC. Translation gives CASSIESKANEQYF.

This clonotype appeared many times. This chain links TRBV19 with TRBJ1-5, with D possibly matching TRBD1 (5 bases). CDR3 length: 15 amino acids. The V gene's germline CDR1 is LNHDA and CDR2 SQIVND (reference sequence). V dropped 3 bases and J dropped 2 bases, with 11 bases sitting between them. CDR3 coding DNA: TGTGCCAGTAGTATTCAGGGTTCGGGCAATCAGCCCCAGCATTTT. This encodes CASSIQGSGNQPQHF. The full variable domain, with the rest looked up from reference TRBV19 and TRBJ1-5, is DGGITQSPKYLFRKEGQNVTLSCEQNLNHDAMYWYRQDPGQGLRLIYYSQIVNDFQKGDIAEGYSVSREKKESFPLTVTSAQKNPTAFYLCASSIQGSGNQPQHFGDGTRLSIL.

This clonotype has ten or more counts. The CDR3 reads CSVGLDFPNTEAFF. CDR3 in DNA: TGCAGCGTGGGACTGGACTTCCCGAACACTGAAGCTTTCTTT. This chain connects TRBV29-1 to TRBJ1-1; a possible D gene is TRBD1 (5 bases). The germline CDR1 and CDR2 sequences are SQVTM and ANQGSEA. V lost 6 bases and J lost 1, with 15 bases in between. The CDR3 runs to 14 residues. Variable domain in full (rest from reference TRBV29-1 and TRBJ1-1): SAVISQKPSRDICQRGTSLTIQCQVDSQVTMMFWYRQQPGQSLTLIATANQGSEATYESGFVIDKFPISRPNLTFSTLTVSNMSPEDSSIYLCSVGLDFPNTEAFFGQGTRLTVV.

There are a few counts of this clonotype. The rearrangement joins TRBV12-3 or TRBV12-4 to TRBJ1-2, with a weak D call TRBD1 (5 bases). V lost 7 bases and J lost 7, with 19 bases in between. This CDR3 is 14 amino acids long. CDR3 amino acids: CASTNLQGRGGYTF. The CDR3 DNA sequence: TGTGCCAGCACAAACCTCCAGGGACGGGGTGGCTACACCTTC.

This clonotype occurred many times. This rearrangement joins TRBV12-3 or TRBV12-4 to TRBJ1-2; D unclear. V lost 1 base and J 3 bases, leaving 6 bases between the germline ends. The CDR3 runs 13 residues. This CDR3 reads CASSLGVDYGYTF. CDR3 in DNA: TGTGCCAGCAGTTTAGGGGTCGACTATGGCTACACCTTC.

The J gene is TRBJ1-1, the V gene TRBV27, with unresolved D. This CDR3 contains 15 residues. Trimming stripped 3 bases from V and 4 bases from J, with 15 bases between. The germline gives CDR1 MNHEY, CDR2 SMNVEV (reference sequence). The CDR3 loop is CASSFSPSAVTEAFF. For the CDR3, the DNA is TGTGCCAGCAGTTTTAGCCCCAGCGCGGTCACTGAAGCTTTCTTT.

This clonotype was seen repeatedly, ten times or more. The CDR3 spells CASSEERGEQYF. The CDR3 DNA reads as TGCGCCAGCTCTGAGGAGAGGGGTGAGCAGTACTTC. The gene calls are TRBV10-1 and TRBJ2-7; D possibly matches TRBD1 or TRBD2 (5 bases each). V was shortened by 8 bases and J by 7 bases, with 15 bases between the two germline ends. Germline loops: CDR1 WNHNN, CDR2 SYGVQD (reference sequence). This CDR3 is built from 12 residues.